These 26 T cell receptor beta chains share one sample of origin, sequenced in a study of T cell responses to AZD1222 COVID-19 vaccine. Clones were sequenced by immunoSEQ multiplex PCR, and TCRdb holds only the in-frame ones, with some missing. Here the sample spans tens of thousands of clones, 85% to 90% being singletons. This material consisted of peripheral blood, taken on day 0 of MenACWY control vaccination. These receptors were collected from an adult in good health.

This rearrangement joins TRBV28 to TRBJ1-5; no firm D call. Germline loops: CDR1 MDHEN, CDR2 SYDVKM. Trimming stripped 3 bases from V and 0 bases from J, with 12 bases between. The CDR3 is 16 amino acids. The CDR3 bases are TGTGCCAGCAGTTTCGGCGGAACCTATAGCAATCAGCCCCAGCATTTT. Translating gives CASSFGGTYSNQPQHF.

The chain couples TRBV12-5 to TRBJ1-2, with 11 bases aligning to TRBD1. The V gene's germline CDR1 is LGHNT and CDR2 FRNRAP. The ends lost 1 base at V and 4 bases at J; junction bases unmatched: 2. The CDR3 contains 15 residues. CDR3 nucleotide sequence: TGTGCTAGTGGTTTGGGGGACAGGGGGTCCTATGGCTACACCTTC. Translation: CASGLGDRGSYGYTF.

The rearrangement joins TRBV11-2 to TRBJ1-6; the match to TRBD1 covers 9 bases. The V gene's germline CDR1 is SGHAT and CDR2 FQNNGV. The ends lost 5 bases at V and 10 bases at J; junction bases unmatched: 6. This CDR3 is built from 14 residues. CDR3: CASSLWTGESPLHF. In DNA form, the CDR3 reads TGTGCCAGCAGCCTTTGGACAGGGGAGTCACCCCTCCACTTT.

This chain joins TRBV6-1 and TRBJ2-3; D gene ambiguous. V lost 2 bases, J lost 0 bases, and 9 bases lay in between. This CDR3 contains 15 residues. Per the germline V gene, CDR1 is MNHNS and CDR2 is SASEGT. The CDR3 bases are TGTGCCAGCAGTGAAAGTGGGATAAGCACAGATACGCAGTATTTT. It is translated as CASSESGISTDTQYF.

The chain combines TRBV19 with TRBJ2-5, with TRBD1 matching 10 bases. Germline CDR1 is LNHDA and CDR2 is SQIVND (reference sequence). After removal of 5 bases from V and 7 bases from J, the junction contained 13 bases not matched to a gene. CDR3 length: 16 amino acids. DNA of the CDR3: TGTGCCAGTAGTCAACCCACCCCTAGGACAGGGGGGACCCAGTACTTC. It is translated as CASSQPTPRTGGTQYF.

The CDR3 coding sequence is TGTGCCACCTCGGGACCTAATCAGCCCCAGCATTTT. Translated: CATSGPNQPQHF. This sequence joins TRBV24-1 and TRBJ1-5, with D possibly TRBD1 on 5 matching bases. The CDR3 is 12 residues long. Between the trimmed V and J ends, which lost 9 bases and 4 bases, there was a span of 9 bases. Germline CDR1 and CDR2: KGHDR and SFDVKD.

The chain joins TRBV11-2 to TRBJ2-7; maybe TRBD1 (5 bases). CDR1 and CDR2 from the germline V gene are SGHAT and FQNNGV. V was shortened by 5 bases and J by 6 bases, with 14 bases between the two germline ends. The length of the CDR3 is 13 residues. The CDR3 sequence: CASSIHPGREQYF. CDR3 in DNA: TGTGCCAGCAGCATCCACCCAGGGCGCGAGCAGTACTTC.

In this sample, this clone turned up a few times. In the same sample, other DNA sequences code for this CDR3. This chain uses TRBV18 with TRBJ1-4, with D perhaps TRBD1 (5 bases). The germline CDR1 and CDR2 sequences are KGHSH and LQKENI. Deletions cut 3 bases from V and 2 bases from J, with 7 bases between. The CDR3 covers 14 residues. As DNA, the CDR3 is TGTGCCAGCTCACCGCAGGGTACTAATGAAAAACTGTTTTTT. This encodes CASSPQGTNEKLFF.

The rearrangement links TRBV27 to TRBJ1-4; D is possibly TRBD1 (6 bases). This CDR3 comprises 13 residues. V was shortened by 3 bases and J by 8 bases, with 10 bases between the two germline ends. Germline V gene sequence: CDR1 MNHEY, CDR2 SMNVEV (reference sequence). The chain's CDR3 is CASSFQGREKLFF. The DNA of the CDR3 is TGTGCCAGCAGTTTTCAGGGGCGGGAAAAACTGTTTTTT.

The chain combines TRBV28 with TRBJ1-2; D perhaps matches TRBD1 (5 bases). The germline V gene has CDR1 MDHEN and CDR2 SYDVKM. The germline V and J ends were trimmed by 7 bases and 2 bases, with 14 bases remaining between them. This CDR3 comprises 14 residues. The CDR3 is CASNQGPMNYGYTF. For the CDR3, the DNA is TGTGCCAGCAACCAGGGACCGATGAACTATGGCTACACCTTC.

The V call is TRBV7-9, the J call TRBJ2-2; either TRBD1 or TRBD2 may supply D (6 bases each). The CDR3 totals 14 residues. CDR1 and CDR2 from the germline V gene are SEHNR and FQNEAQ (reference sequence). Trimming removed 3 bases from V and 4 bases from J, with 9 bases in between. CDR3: CASSFWGATGELFF. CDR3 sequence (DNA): TGTGCCAGCAGCTTTTGGGGGGCCACCGGGGAGCTGTTTTTT.

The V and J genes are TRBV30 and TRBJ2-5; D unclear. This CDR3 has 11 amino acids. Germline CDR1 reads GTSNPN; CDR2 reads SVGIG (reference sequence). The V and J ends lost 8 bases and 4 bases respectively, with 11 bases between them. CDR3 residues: CARKARETQYF. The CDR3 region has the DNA TGTGCCCGGAAAGCCCGAGAGACCCAGTACTTC.

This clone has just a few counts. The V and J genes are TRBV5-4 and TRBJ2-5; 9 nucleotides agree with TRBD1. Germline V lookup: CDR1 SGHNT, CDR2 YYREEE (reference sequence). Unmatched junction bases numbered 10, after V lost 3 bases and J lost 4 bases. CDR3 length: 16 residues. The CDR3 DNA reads TGTGCCAGCAGCTCCGGGACAGGGTTTAAGGGAGAGACCCAGTACTTC. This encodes CASSSGTGFKGETQYF.

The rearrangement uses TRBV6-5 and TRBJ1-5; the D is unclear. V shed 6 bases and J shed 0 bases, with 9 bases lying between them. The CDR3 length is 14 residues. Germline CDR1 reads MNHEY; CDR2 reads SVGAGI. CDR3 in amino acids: CASRHLNSNQPQHF. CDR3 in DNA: TGTGCCAGCAGGCACCTCAATAGCAATCAGCCCCAGCATTTT.

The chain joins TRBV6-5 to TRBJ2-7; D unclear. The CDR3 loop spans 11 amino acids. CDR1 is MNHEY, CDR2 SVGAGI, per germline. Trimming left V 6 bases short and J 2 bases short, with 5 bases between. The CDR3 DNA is TGTGCCAGCAGGGCCGCCTACGAGCAGTACTTC. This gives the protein CASRAAYEQYF.

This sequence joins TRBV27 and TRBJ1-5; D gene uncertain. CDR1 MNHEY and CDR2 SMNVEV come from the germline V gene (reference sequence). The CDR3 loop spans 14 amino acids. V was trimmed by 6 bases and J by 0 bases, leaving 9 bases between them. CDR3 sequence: CASRLAYSNQPQHF. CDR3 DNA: TGTGCCAGCAGGTTGGCGTATAGCAATCAGCCCCAGCATTTT.

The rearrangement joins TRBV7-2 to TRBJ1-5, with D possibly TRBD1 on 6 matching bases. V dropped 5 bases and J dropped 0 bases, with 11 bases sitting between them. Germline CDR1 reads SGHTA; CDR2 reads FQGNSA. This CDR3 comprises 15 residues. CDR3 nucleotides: TGTGCCAGCAGCCCGGACAGTCGTAGCAATCAGCCCCAGCATTTT. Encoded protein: CASSPDSRSNQPQHF.

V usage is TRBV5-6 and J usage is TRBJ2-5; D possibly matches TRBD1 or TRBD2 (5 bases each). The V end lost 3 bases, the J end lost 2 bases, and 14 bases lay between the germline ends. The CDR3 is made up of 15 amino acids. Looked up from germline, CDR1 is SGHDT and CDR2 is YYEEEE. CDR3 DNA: TGTGCCAGCAGCTCCCCCGGGACGTCTCAAGAGACCCAGTACTTC. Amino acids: CASSSPGTSQETQYF.

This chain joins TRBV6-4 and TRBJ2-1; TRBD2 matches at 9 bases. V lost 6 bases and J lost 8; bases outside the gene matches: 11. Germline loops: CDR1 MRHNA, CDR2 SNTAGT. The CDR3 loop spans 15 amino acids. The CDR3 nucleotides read TGTGCCAGCAGCAAAAATAGCGGGAGTCTTTATGAGCAGTTCTTC. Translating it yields CASSKNSGSLYEQFF.

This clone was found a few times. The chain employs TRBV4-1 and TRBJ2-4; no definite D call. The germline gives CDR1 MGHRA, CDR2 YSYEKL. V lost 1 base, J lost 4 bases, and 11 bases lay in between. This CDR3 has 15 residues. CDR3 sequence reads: CASSQVVLKKNIQYF. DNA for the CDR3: TGCGCCAGCAGCCAAGTAGTACTAAAAAAAAACATTCAGTACTTC.

Here the CDR3 reads CASSLDGTGGSYEQYF. In DNA, the CDR3 is TGCGCCAGCAGCCTGGACGGGACAGGGGGGTCCTACGAGCAGTACTTC. The chain uses TRBV5-1 and TRBJ2-7, with 11 bases fitting TRBD1. CDR3 length: 16 residues. CDR1 and CDR2 from the germline V gene are SGHRS and YFSETQ. The trim removed 4 bases at V and 1 base at J, leaving 7 bases unmatched.

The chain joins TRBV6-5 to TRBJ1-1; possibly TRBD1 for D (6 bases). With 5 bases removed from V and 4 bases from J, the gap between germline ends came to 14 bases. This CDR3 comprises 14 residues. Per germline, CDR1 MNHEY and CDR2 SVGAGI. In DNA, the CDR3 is TGTGCCAGCAGTAACAAGAGAGGGGGCACTGAAGCTTTCTTT. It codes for CASSNKRGGTEAFF.

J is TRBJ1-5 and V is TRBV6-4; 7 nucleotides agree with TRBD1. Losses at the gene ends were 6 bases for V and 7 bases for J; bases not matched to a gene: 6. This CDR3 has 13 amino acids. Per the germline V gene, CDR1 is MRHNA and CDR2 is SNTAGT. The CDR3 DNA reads TGTGCCAGCAGCGTTGACAGGGCCCAGCCCCAGCATTTT. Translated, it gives CASSVDRAQPQHF.

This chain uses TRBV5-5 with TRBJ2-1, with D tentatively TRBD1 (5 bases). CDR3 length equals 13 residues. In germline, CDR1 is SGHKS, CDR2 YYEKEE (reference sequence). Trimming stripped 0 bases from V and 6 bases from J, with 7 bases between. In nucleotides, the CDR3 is TGTGCCAGCAGCTTGGTACAGGCCAATGAGCAGTTCTTC. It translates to CASSLVQANEQFF.

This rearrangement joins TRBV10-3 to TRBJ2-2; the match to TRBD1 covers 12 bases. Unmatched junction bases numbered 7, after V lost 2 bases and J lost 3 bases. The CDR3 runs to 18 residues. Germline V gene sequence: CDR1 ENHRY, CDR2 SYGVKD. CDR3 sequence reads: CAISERDRGLLDTGELFF. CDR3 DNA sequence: TGTGCCATCAGTGAGAGGGACAGGGGGCTGTTGGACACCGGGGAGCTGTTTTTT.

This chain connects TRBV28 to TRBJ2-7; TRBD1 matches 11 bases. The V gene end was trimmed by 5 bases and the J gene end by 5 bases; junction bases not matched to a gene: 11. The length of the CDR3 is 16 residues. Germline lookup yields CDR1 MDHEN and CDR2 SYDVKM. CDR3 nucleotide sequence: TGTGCCAGCAGTACCTTGCCGGGACAGGGGGTTCACGAGCAGTACTTC. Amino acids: CASSTLPGQGVHEQYF.